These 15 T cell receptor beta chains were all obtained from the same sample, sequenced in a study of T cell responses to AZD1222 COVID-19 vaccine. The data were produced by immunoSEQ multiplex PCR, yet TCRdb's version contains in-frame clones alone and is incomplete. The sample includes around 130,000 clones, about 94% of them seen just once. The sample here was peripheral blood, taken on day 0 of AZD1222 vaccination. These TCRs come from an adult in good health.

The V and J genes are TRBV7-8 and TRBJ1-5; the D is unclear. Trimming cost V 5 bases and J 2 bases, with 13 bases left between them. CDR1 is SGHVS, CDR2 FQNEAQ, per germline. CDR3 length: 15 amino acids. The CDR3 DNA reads TGTGCCAGCAGCCTTCCAATGGGTCGCAATCAGCCCCAGCATTTT. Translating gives CASSLPMGRNQPQHF. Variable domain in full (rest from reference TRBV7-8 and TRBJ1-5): GAGVSQSPRYKVAKRGQDVALRCDPISGHVSLFWYQQALGQGPEFLTYFQNEAQLDKSGLPSDRFFAERPEGSVSTLKIQRTQQEDSAVYLCASSLPMGRNQPQHFGDGTRLSIL.

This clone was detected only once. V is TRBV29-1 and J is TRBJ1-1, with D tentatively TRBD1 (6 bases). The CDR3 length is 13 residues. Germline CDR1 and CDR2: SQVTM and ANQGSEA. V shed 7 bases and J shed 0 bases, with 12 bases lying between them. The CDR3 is CSAWGHVNTEAFF. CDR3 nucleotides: TGCAGCGCGTGGGGACATGTGAACACTGAAGCTTTCTTT.

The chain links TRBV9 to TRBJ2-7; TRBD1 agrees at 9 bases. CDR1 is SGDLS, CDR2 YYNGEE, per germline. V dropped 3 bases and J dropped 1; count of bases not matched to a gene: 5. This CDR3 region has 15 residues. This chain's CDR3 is CASSEGQGWSYEQYF. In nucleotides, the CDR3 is TGTGCCAGCAGCGAAGGACAGGGGTGGTCCTACGAGCAGTACTTC.

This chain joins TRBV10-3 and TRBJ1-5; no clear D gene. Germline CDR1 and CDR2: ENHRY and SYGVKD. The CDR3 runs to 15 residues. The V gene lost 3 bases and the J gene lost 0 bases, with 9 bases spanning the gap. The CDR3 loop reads CAISDPGNSNQPQHF. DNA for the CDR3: TGTGCCATCAGTGACCCGGGGAATAGCAATCAGCCCCAGCATTTT.

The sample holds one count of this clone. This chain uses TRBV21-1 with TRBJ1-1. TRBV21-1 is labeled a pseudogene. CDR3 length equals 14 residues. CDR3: CASSKERLNTEAFF. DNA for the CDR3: TGTGCCAGCAGCAAAGAACGGCTGAACACTGAAGCTTTCTTT.

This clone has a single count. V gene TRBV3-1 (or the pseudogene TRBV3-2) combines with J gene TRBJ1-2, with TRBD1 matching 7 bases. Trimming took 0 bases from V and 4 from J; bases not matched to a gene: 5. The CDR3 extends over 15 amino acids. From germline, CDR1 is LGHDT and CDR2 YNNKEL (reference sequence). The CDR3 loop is CASSQDPGQFYGYTF. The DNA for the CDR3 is TGTGCCAGCAGCCAAGATCCGGGACAGTTCTATGGCTACACCTTC.

CDR3 in amino acids: CASSPRGGVNSPLHF. The CDR3 DNA is TGTGCCAGCAGCCCCCGGGGGGGGGTTAATTCACCCCTCCACTTT. The genes are TRBV7-2 and TRBJ1-6; TRBD1 is a possible D gene (5 bases). Germline V gene data show CDR1 as SGHTA and CDR2 as FQGNSA. CDR3 length equals 15 residues. Trimming pared 5 bases from V and 6 bases from J, leaving 14 bases between.

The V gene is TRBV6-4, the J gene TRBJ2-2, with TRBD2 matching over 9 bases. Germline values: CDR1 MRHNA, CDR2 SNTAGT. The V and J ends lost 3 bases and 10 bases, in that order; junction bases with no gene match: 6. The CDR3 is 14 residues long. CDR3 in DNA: TGTGCCAGCAGTGAGCTAGCGGGGAGTGAGGAGCTGTTTTTT. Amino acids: CASSELAGSEELFF.

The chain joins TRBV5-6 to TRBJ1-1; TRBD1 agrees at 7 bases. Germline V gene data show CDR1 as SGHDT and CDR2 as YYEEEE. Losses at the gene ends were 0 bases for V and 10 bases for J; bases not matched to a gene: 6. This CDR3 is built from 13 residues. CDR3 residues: CASSLGGGRGAFF. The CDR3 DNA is TGTGCCAGCAGCTTGGGAGGGGGCAGAGGAGCTTTCTTT.

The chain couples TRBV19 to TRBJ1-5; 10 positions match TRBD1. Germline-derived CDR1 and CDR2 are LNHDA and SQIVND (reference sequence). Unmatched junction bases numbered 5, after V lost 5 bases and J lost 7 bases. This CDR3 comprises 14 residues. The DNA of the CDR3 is TGTGCCAGTAGTCCGACAGGGGGCGAACAGCCCCAGCATTTT. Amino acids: CASSPTGGEQPQHF. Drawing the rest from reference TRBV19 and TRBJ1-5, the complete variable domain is DGGITQSPKYLFRKEGQNVTLSCEQNLNHDAMYWYRQDPGQGLRLIYYSQIVNDFQKGDIAEGYSVSREKKESFPLTVTSAQKNPTAFYLCASSPTGGEQPQHFGDGTRLSIL.

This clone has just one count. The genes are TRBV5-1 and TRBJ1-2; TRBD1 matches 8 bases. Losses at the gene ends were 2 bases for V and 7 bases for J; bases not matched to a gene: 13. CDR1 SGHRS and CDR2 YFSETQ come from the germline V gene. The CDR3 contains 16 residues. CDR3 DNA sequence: TGCGCCAGCAGCTTTGACCTCGGACAGGGAGTGGGTGGCTACACCTTC. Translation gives CASSFDLGQGVGGYTF.

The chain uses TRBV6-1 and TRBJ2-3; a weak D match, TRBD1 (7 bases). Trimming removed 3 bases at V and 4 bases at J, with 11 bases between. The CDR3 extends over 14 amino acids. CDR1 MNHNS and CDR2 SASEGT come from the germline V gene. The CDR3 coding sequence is TGTGCCAGCAGTGAGGCGGGGACAGCAGATACGCAGTATTTT. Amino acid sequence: CASSEAGTADTQYF.

For the CDR3, the DNA is TGCGCCAGCAGCTTGGGAGCGGGGGGTTACGAGCAGTACTTC. It is translated as CASSLGAGGYEQYF. This rearrangement joins TRBV5-1 to TRBJ2-7; the match to TRBD2 covers 9 bases. The CDR3 covers 14 residues. The germline CDR1 and CDR2 sequences are SGHRS and YFSETQ. After removal of 0 bases from V and 4 bases from J, the junction contained 2 bases not matched to a gene.

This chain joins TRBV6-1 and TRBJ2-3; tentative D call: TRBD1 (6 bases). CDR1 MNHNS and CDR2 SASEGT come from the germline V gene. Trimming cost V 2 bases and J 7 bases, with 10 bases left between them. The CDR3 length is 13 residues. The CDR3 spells CASSEKGVYTQYF. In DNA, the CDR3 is TGTGCCAGCAGTGAAAAGGGGGTTTATACGCAGTATTTT.

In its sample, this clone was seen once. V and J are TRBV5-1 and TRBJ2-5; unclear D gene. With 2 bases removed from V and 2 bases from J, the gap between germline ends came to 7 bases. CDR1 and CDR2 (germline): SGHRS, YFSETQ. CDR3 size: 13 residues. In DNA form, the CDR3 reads TGCGCCAGCAGCTTAATATCGCAAGAGACCCAGTACTTC. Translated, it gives CASSLISQETQYF.